A selection of T cell receptor beta chains follows, all from one sample in a study of long-term antiretroviral therapy in people with HIV. TCRdb's table, derived via immunoSEQ multiplex PCR, lists solely in-frame clones and lacks some. The sample yields roughly 39,000 clones, around nine tenths seen once. The sample consisted of unsorted PBMCs, taken just before starting antiretroviral therapy. The receptors derive from a woman under 30 with HIV. Both conserved end residues are part of each CDR3. D genes are given only for firm matches. The listing skips clone size in some rows; elsewhere it reads once, few, many or a size class.

TRBV5-6	once	TRBJ1-5	-	CASSLRAPGNQPQHF	TGTGCCAGCAGCTTAAGGGCGCCTGGCAATCAGCCCCAGCATTTT
TRBV7-9	-	TRBJ2-5	TRBD2	CASTRKGLAGGEETQYF	TGTGCCAGCACCAGGAAGGGACTAGCGGGAGGAGAAGAGACCCAGTACTTC
TRBV6-1	-	TRBJ2-1	TRBD2	CASSATSGGSYNEQFF	TGTGCCAGCAGTGCCACTAGCGGGGGTTCCTACAATGAGCAGTTCTTC
TRBV7-2	-	TRBJ1-5	-	CASSLGQGQRQPQHF	TGTGCCAGCAGCTTGGGGCAGGGGCAGCGGCAGCCCCAGCATTTT
TRBV7-3	-	TRBJ2-1	TRBD2	CASSLQAGGQFF	TGTGCCAGCAGCCTCCAAGCGGGAGGGCAGTTCTTC
TRBV11-2	-	TRBJ2-3	-	CASSLGQGRADTQYF	TGTGCCAGCAGCTTGGGGCAGGGGCGAGCAGATACGCAGTATTTT
TRBV4-3	-	TRBJ2-7	-	CASSQVSSGSSYEQYF	TGCGCCAGCAGCCAAGTATCAAGCGGAAGCTCCTACGAGCAGTACTTC
TRBV25-1	-	TRBJ2-3	-	CASSEYVTDTQYF	TGTGCCAGCAGTGAATATGTCACAGATACGCAGTATTTT
TRBV4-1	few	TRBJ1-2	-	CASSQGGLLDGYTF	TGCGCCAGCAGCCAAGGCGGACTTTTGGATGGCTACACCTTC
TRBV19	-	TRBJ2-1	TRBD1	CASTWGQRSSYNEQFF	TGTGCCAGTACCTGGGGACAGAGGAGCTCCTACAATGAGCAGTTCTTC
TRBV19	-	TRBJ2-7	-	CASSIFPSILYEQYF	TGTGCCAGTAGTATATTCCCATCGATCCTTTACGAGCAGTACTTC
TRBV6-4	-	TRBJ2-1	TRBD2	CASSDSTSGYNEQFF	TGTGCCAGCAGTGACTCGACTAGCGGGTACAATGAGCAGTTCTTC
TRBV7-9	-	TRBJ2-2	-	CASRSRASSLDTGELFF	TGTGCCAGCCGCTCCCGTGCGTCTTCCCTGGACACCGGGGAGCTGTTTTTT
TRBV9	-	TRBJ2-1	-	CASSVVGLLGNEQFF	TGTGCCAGCAGCGTAGTGGGCCTATTAGGGAATGAGCAGTTCTTC
TRBV19	-	TRBJ2-4	TRBD2	CASSSGLAGGLAKNIQYF	TGTGCCAGTAGTAGCGGACTAGCGGGAGGGTTAGCCAAAAACATTCAGTACTTC
TRBV7-2	-	TRBJ2-5	TRBD2	CASSPTSGKETQYF	TGTGCCAGCAGCCCGACTAGCGGGAAGGAGACCCAGTACTTC
TRBV6-6	-	TRBJ2-2	-	CASSYSAANTGELFF	TGTGCCAGCAGTTACTCCGCAGCGAACACCGGGGAGCTGTTTTTT
TRBV5-6	-	TRBJ2-3	-	CASSLIDGGTDTQYF	TGTGCCAGCAGCCTAATCGATGGAGGGACAGATACGCAGTATTTT
TRBV28	once	TRBJ2-2	-	CASSLSSGELFF	TGTGCCAGCAGTTTATCAAGCGGGGAGCTGTTTTTT
TRBV2	-	TRBJ2-4	-	CASTGTQRADIQYF	TGTGCCAGCACCGGGACACAAAGGGCTGACATTCAGTACTTC
TRBV9	-	TRBJ2-5	TRBD2	CASSVAPGGRETQYF	TGTGCCAGCAGCGTGGCCCCGGGAGGGCGAGAGACCCAGTACTTC
TRBV11-3	-	TRBJ2-2	-	CASSLWGGSTNTGELFF	TGTGCCAGCAGCTTGTGGGGGGGCTCGACGAACACCGGGGAGCTGTTTTTT
TRBV10-1	few	TRBJ1-1	-	CASSLTWNTEAFF	TGCGCCAGCAGTCTGACCTGGAACACTGAAGCTTTCTTT
TRBV7-8	-	TRBJ2-1	TRBD2	CASRLSGRAVEQFF	TGTGCCAGCAGACTTAGCGGGAGGGCCGTGGAGCAGTTCTTC
TRBV4-2	once	TRBJ2-3	-	CASSETYRRTDTQYF	TGTGCCAGCAGCGAAACCTACAGGCGCACAGATACGCAGTATTTT
TRBV7-3	once	TRBJ2-7	-	CASSPEGREYEQYF	TGTGCCAGCAGCCCCGAGGGCAGGGAGTACGAGCAGTACTTC
TRBV10-3	once	TRBJ2-3	-	CAISESSGRGTDTQYF	TGTGCCATCAGTGAGTCTTCAGGGAGGGGGACAGATACGCAGTATTTT
TRBV7-3	-	TRBJ1-1	-	CASSLTGLTGNTEAFF	TGTGCCAGCAGCTTAACGGGACTGACAGGGAACACTGAAGCTTTCTTT
TRBV9	-	TRBJ2-7	TRBD2	CASSVLGSGDYEQYF	TGTGCCAGCAGCGTATTGGGTAGCGGGGACTACGAGCAGTACTTC
TRBV28	-	TRBJ1-2	TRBD1	CASSSQGALNYGYTF	TGTGCCAGCAGTTCACAGGGGGCGCTTAACTATGGCTACACCTTC
TRBV18	-	TRBJ1-5	-	CASSREPGGNQPQHF	TGTGCCAGCTCACGGGAACCAGGGGGCAATCAGCCCCAGCATTTT
TRBV9	-	TRBJ2-7	-	CASSVHEGGEQYF	TGTGCCAGCAGCGTACATGAGGGGGGCGAGCAGTACTTC
TRBV7-2	once	TRBJ1-2	-	CASSPVDPKSSYTF	TGTGCCAGCAGCCCGGTGGACCCAAAGTCGAGCTACACCTTC